The 28 T cell receptor beta chains below all came from one sample that was sequenced in a study of cytomegalovirus exposure and HLA in healthy donors (dated by TCRdb to the late 2010s). Receptor amplification or capture employed the immunoSEQ multiplex PCR assay. For the multiplex PCR, a mixture combining 60 forward primers for TCR Vbeta segments and 13 reverse primers for TCR Jbeta segments was used. What TCRdb holds here is the immuneACCESS table cut down to in-frame rearrangements. Part of the clones is not present; checked against another copy, under half of the missing clones reflect an unresolved V gene, and the others are unexplained. The sample table records about 190,000 clones; 75% to 80% of these occur just once. Clones ranked in the top ten supply 11% to 15% of the sample. The sequencing input was PBMCs. Source of these receptors: a woman aged 25 to 39 in good health and CMV-seropositive.

V and J are TRBV7-9 and TRBJ2-5, with 8 bases fitting TRBD2. Germline CDR1 and CDR2: SEHNR and FQNEAQ (reference sequence). V trimming: 2 bases; J trimming: 1 base; junction bases outside the gene matches: 6. The CDR3 is made up of 16 amino acids. CDR3 DNA: TGTGCCAGCAGCTTATACCTAGCGGGCCCCCAAGAGACCCAGTACTTC. Its protein is CASSLYLAGPQETQYF.

This clone was found a few times. The chain has TRBV15 and TRBJ1-2, with 7 bases aligning to TRBD1. Unmatched junction bases numbered 7, after V lost 0 bases and J lost 6 bases. Germline-derived CDR1 and CDR2 are LNHNV and YYDKDF (reference sequence). The CDR3 extends over 15 amino acids. The CDR3 DNA reads TGTGCCACCAGCAGAGATCTCGCCCAGGGGGATGGCTACACCTTC. It yields the protein CATSRDLAQGDGYTF.

The chain joins TRBV7-2 to TRBJ2-5; D unresolved. V gave up 8 bases and J gave up 1 base, with 8 bases separating them. Looked up from germline, CDR1 is SGHTA and CDR2 is FQGNSA. There are 12 residues in the CDR3. The CDR3 region is CASSAGQETQYF. The CDR3 DNA reads as TGTGCCAGCTCGGCAGGCCAAGAGACCCAGTACTTC.

The rearrangement uses TRBV30 and TRBJ2-1, with 8 bases that match TRBD2. V lost 2 bases, J lost 8 bases, and 5 bases stayed unmatched. Germline CDR1 GTSNPN, CDR2 SVGIG (reference sequence). The CDR3 loop spans 13 amino acids. CDR3 protein: CAWSRSGADEQFF. The DNA for the CDR3 is TGTGCCTGGAGTCGTAGCGGGGCCGATGAGCAGTTCTTC.

The chain carries TRBV19 and TRBJ2-5; 15 positions match TRBD2. V dropped 3 bases and J dropped 5; count of bases not matched to a gene: 4. The CDR3 consists of 16 residues. In germline, CDR1 is LNHDA, CDR2 SQIVND (reference sequence). This chain's CDR3 is CASSIGLAGGPETQYF. CDR3 nucleotide sequence: TGTGCCAGTAGTATCGGACTAGCGGGAGGGCCGGAGACCCAGTACTTC. Together with reference TRBV19 and TRBJ2-5, the CDR3 gives the full variable domain: DGGITQSPKYLFRKEGQNVTLSCEQNLNHDAMYWYRQDPGQGLRLIYYSQIVNDFQKGDIAEGYSVSREKKESFPLTVTSAQKNPTAFYLCASSIGLAGGPETQYFGPGTRLLVL.

The rearrangement joins TRBV13 to TRBJ2-7; 8 bases are a match to TRBD1. V shed 1 base and J 5 bases; nucleotides not matched to a gene: 1. Per the germline V gene, CDR1 is PRHDT and CDR2 is FYEKMQ (reference sequence). The CDR3 runs 13 residues. The CDR3 reads CASSLVQGDEQYF. The CDR3 DNA reads TGTGCCAGCAGCTTAGTACAGGGGGACGAGCAGTACTTC.

J is TRBJ2-3 and V is TRBV2; possibly TRBD1 for D (5 bases). V shed 8 bases and J shed 6 bases, with 15 bases lying between them. The V gene's germline CDR1 is SNHLY and CDR2 FYNNEI. The CDR3 consists of 13 residues. Here the CDR3 reads CASAVGQIDTQYF. CDR3 nucleotides: TGTGCCAGCGCGGTGGGGCAGATCGATACGCAGTATTTT.

This rearrangement joins TRBV28 to TRBJ1-4, with 7 nucleotides matching TRBD1. The CDR3 extends over 12 amino acids. The germline CDR1 and CDR2 sequences are MDHEN and SYDVKM. After removal of 5 bases from V and 7 bases from J, the junction contained 1 base not matched to a gene. DNA of the CDR3: TGTGCCAGCAGTACAGGGGTTGAAAAACTGTTTTTT. Translation: CASSTGVEKLFF.

The chain combines TRBV29-1 with TRBJ2-7; TRBD2 agrees at 8 bases. CDR1 SQVTM and CDR2 ANQGSEA come from the germline V gene. This CDR3 has 14 amino acids. The V segment lost 7 bases and the J segment 6 bases; nucleotides outside the gene matches: 14. The CDR3 DNA is TGCAGCGCCCGGGGGGGTAGGGATCCAAGCGAGCAGTACTTC. It yields the protein CSARGGRDPSEQYF.

This clone was observed a single time. J is TRBJ2-5 and V is TRBV7-9; no clear D gene. The J call may be mistaken, given a closer DNA end match to TRBJ2-7. The CDR3 runs 13 residues. CDR1 SEHNR and CDR2 FQNEAQ come from the germline V gene (reference sequence). The CDR3 DNA follows: TGTGCCAGCAGCTTAGAAGAGAATTACGAGCAGTACTTC. It encodes CASSLEENYEQYF.

The gene calls are TRBV21-1 and TRBJ2-5; TRBD1 is the table's D call and was not checked against the DNA. TRBV21-1 is a listed pseudogene. The CDR3 sequence is 17 residues long. The CDR3 loop reads CASSQKWGQGRLWTQYF. The CDR3 coding sequence is TGTGCCAGCAGCCAGAAGTGGGGACAGGGGCGTTTGTGGACCCAGTACTTC.

The V call is TRBV6-1, the J call TRBJ1-2; maybe TRBD1 (5 bases). Germline V lookup: CDR1 MNHNS, CDR2 SASEGT. Trimming pared 4 bases from V and 4 bases from J, leaving 7 bases between. The CDR3 runs to 12 residues. The CDR3 region has the DNA TGTGCCAGCAGTGCACAGGCCTATGGCTACACCTTC. The encoded protein is CASSAQAYGYTF.

This clone was seen only once. V is TRBV5-6 and J is TRBJ1-1, with a weak D call TRBD1 (5 bases). This CDR3 is 18 amino acids long. Germline V gives CDR1 SGHDT, CDR2 YYEEEE. Trimming removed 2 bases from V and 3 bases from J, with 23 bases in between. The CDR3 bases are TGTGCCAGCAGCTTTGGATGGGCGGGGAGGGGCAACTACACTGAAGCTTTCTTT. This codes for CASSFGWAGRGNYTEAFF. The whole variable domain, filled in from reference TRBV5-6 and TRBJ1-1, reads DAGVTQSPTHLIKTRGQQVTLRCSPKSGHDTVSWYQQALGQGPQFIFQYYEEEERQRGNFPDRFSGHQFPNYSSELNVNALLLGDSALYLCASSFGWAGRGNYTEAFFGQGTRLTVV.

The chain recombines TRBV7-3 with TRBJ1-1; perhaps TRBD1 as D (5 bases). In germline, CDR1 is SGHTA, CDR2 FQGTGA. V lost 5 bases and J 5 bases, leaving 15 bases between the germline ends. This CDR3 has 14 residues. CDR3 nucleotide sequence: TGTGCCAGCAGCCCAGTAGGGGAATCGACTGAAGCTTTCTTT. It yields the protein CASSPVGESTEAFF.

This chain links TRBV15 with TRBJ1-4, with D perhaps matching TRBD1 (5 bases). Trimming removed 5 bases at V and 3 bases at J, with 13 bases between. The CDR3 runs to 15 residues. Germline V gene sequence: CDR1 LNHNV, CDR2 YYDKDF (reference sequence). The CDR3 sequence: CATSDRAQANEKLFF. The CDR3 DNA sequence: TGTGCCACCAGCGACAGAGCCCAGGCTAATGAAAAACTGTTTTTT.

This clone was seen only a few times. V gene TRBV6-6 combines with J gene TRBJ2-7, with 8 positions matching TRBD1. The CDR3 runs 14 residues. Trimming removed 4 bases from V and 4 bases from J; junction bases left unmatched: 6. Germline CDR1 MNHNY, CDR2 SVGAGI (reference sequence). The CDR3 region is CASSSWDRPYEQYF. CDR3 DNA: TGTGCCAGCAGTTCCTGGGACAGGCCTTACGAGCAGTACTTC.

V usage is TRBV5-1 and J usage is TRBJ2-7; maybe TRBD2 (5 bases). The V and J ends lost 0 bases and 2 bases respectively, with 6 bases between them. CDR1 is SGHRS and CDR2 is YFSETQ in the germline V gene. CDR3 length: 13 residues. CDR3 protein: CASSLDGTYEQYF. CDR3 DNA sequence: TGCGCCAGCAGCTTGGACGGGACCTACGAGCAGTACTTC.

DNA of the CDR3: TGTGCCAGCTCACCTAAAGCTGGTGAGCAGTTCTTC. It encodes CASSPKAGEQFF. The chain links TRBV18 to TRBJ2-1, with unresolved D. This CDR3 contains 12 residues. CDR1 is KGHSH, CDR2 LQKENI, per germline. V lost 3 bases and J 9 bases, leaving 9 bases between the germline ends.

V is TRBV30 and J is TRBJ2-5; TRBD2 agrees at 7 bases. The CDR3 runs to 14 residues. CDR1 and CDR2 from the germline V gene are GTSNPN and SVGIG (reference sequence). Germline trimming cut 0 bases from V and 3 bases from J; bases unmatched to any gene: 4. The CDR3, as DNA: TGTGCCTGGAGTGTACTAGCGCTCGAAGAGACCCAGTACTTC. Translating it yields CAWSVLALEETQYF.

The J gene is TRBJ1-5, the V gene TRBV7-6; D is unclear. CDR3 length equals 12 residues. V gave up 4 bases and J gave up 6 bases, with 7 bases separating them. Germline V gene sequence: CDR1 SGHVS, CDR2 FNYEAQ. The chain's CDR3 is CASSSEGQPQHF. As DNA, the CDR3 is TGTGCCAGCAGCTCGGAGGGTCAGCCCCAGCATTTT. The full variable domain, in which reference TRBV7-6 and TRBJ1-5 provide the parts outside the CDR3, is GAGVSQSPRYKVTKRGQDVALRCDPISGHVSLYWYRQALGQGPEFLTYFNYEAQQDKSGLPNDRFSAERPEGSISTLTIQRTEQRDSAMYRCASSSEGQPQHFGDGTRLSIL.

The rearrangement uses TRBV29-1 and TRBJ2-7; maybe TRBD1 (5 bases). This CDR3 is built from 11 residues. CDR1 SQVTM and CDR2 ANQGSEA come from the germline V gene. Trimming cost V 7 bases and J 2 bases, with 9 bases left between them. Here the CDR3 reads CSAQDTYEQYF. The CDR3, as DNA: TGCAGCGCACAGGATACCTACGAGCAGTACTTC.

As concerns this clone: This specimen includes other DNA sequences encoding the same CDR3. V and J are TRBV7-6 and TRBJ1-5, with no clear D. The CDR3 totals 13 residues. The germline CDR1 and CDR2 sequences are SGHVS and FNYEAQ. The V gene lost 1 base and the J gene lost 6 bases, with 7 bases spanning the gap. This CDR3 is CASSLGPGQPQHF. CDR3 coding DNA: TGTGCCAGCAGCTTAGGCCCAGGTCAGCCCCAGCATTTT.

The chain links TRBV5-8 to TRBJ1-2, with TRBD1 identical over 8 bases. The CDR3 totals 14 residues. Germline lookup yields CDR1 SGHTS and CDR2 YDEGEE. Unmatched junction bases numbered 6, after V lost 4 bases and J lost 4 bases. CDR3 nucleotide sequence: TGTGCCAGCAGCCTGGACAGGGCCCTCTATGGCTACACCTTC. Protein product: CASSLDRALYGYTF. The whole variable domain, remainder taken from reference TRBV5-8 and TRBJ1-2, is EAGVTQSPTHLIKTRGQQATLRCSPISGHTSVYWYQQALGLGLQFLLWYDEGEERNRGNFPPRFSGRQFPNYSSELNVNALELEDSALYLCASSLDRALYGYTFGSGTRLTVV.

The chain couples TRBV11-2 to TRBJ2-3; the D gene is possibly TRBD2 (5 bases). The CDR3 totals 12 residues. Trimming cost V 4 bases and J 6 bases, with 8 bases left between them. The V gene's germline CDR1 is SGHAT and CDR2 FQNNGV. The CDR3 protein is CASSWETDTQYF. The CDR3 region has the DNA TGTGCCAGCAGCTGGGAGACCGATACGCAGTATTTT.

This clone showed up many times. The chain recombines TRBV5-5 with TRBJ2-2, with TRBD2 matching 8 bases. V gave up 5 bases and J gave up 3 bases; unmatched junction bases: 6. The CDR3 loop spans 15 amino acids. Germline loops: CDR1 SGHKS, CDR2 YYEKEE (reference sequence). CDR3 protein: CASSLPAGDTGELFF. DNA for the CDR3: TGTGCCAGCAGTCTCCCAGCGGGGGACACCGGGGAGCTGTTTTTT.

The V gene is TRBV20-1, the J gene TRBJ1-1; D call uncertain. This CDR3 region has 9 residues. V was shortened by 7 bases and J by 9 bases, with 9 bases between the two germline ends. Germline CDR1 and CDR2: DFQATT and SNEGSKA (reference sequence). The CDR3 nucleotides are TGCAGTGGACACCGCCAAGCTTTCTTT. It translates to CSGHRQAFF.

The rearrangement joins TRBV13 to TRBJ2-1, with a tentative D call TRBD2 (5 bases). Germline V gene sequence: CDR1 PRHDT, CDR2 FYEKMQ (reference sequence). This CDR3 has 17 amino acids. The V and J ends lost 2 bases and 8 bases respectively, with 22 bases between them. The CDR3 nucleotides read TGTGCCAGCAGCTTAAAATCGGCAGATACTTGGCGGGATGAGCAGTTCTTC. Translated: CASSLKSADTWRDEQFF.

The chain is built from TRBV6-1 and TRBJ2-7; no clear D. This CDR3 spans 12 amino acids. CDR1 is MNHNS, CDR2 SASEGT, per germline. V gave up 3 bases and J gave up 1 base, with 4 bases separating them. CDR3 sequence (DNA): TGTGCCAGCAGTGACACATCCTACGAGCAGTACTTC. Its protein is CASSDTSYEQYF.